Listed below are T cell receptor beta chains from one sample, sequenced in a study of blood T cell repertoires in COVID-19. TCRdb keeps only in-frame clones here, not all; method: immunoSEQ multiplex PCR. The sample lists fewer than 180,000 clones, around 87% occurring once. Specimen: peripheral blood. These receptors all stem from a woman aged 55 to 70 with active or convalescent COVID-19. The CDR3 runs from the conserved cysteine through the conserved F or W. A D gene is named only where the DNA matches it firmly. Size is stated for part of the rows, as once, few or many counts, or as a class when the clone is expanded.

clone_size j_call d_call v_call cdr3_nt cdr3_aa
NA TRBJ1-1 NA TRBV3-1/TRBV3-2 TGTGCCAGCAGCCAATCGTTCACTGAAGCTTTCTTT CASSQSFTEAFF
NA TRBJ1-6 TRBD1 TRBV7-2 TGTGCCAGCAGCTTAGTGGGACAGGGTAATTCACCCCTCCACTTT CASSLVGQGNSPLHF
NA TRBJ1-2 NA TRBV2 TGTGCCAGCAGTGACACGACAGCCAACTATGGCTACACCTTC CASSDTTANYGYTF
NA TRBJ1-2 NA TRBV27 TGTGCCAGCAGTTTAAGAGGACACAACTATGGCTACACCTTC CASSLRGHNYGYTF
few TRBJ1-1 NA TRBV19 TGTGCCAGTTCTAATCAAGCGACCTGGAACACTGAAGCTTTCTTT CASSNQATWNTEAFF
NA TRBJ2-1 TRBD2 TRBV7-9 TGTGCCAGCAGCCGGGCTAGCGGGGAGTTCAATGAGCAGTTCTTC CASSRASGEFNEQFF
NA TRBJ1-1 NA TRBV2 TGTGCCAGCAGTCGGGACAACCTTGAAGCTTTCTTT CASSRDNLEAFF
NA TRBJ1-6 NA TRBV19 TGTGCCAGTGAAGACACTCGAGATTCACCCCTCCACTTT CASEDTRDSPLHF
NA TRBJ2-1 NA TRBV6-6 TGTGCCAGCAGTTACTCGTCAGGGGTTGGGAGTAGTGAGCAGTTCTTC CASSYSSGVGSSEQFF
NA TRBJ1-1 NA TRBV12-3/TRBV12-4 TGTGCCAGCAACCCGCAAACGGGCACTGAAGCTTTCTTT CASNPQTGTEAFF
NA TRBJ2-3 TRBD1 TRBV5-1 TGCGCCAGCAGCTCCTCTGGACAGGGGCGCGATACGCAGTATTTT CASSSSGQGRDTQYF
NA TRBJ1-4 TRBD1 TRBV5-6 TGTGCCAGCAGCTTGCCCGGGACAGGGAAACTGTTTTTT CASSLPGTGKLFF
NA TRBJ1-2 NA TRBV4-3 TGCGCCAGCAGCCAAGATTGGACAGACTATGGCTACACCTTC CASSQDWTDYGYTF
NA TRBJ1-2 NA TRBV14 TGTGCCAGCAGTTCGTACGGGACTTTCTATGGCTACACCTTC CASSSYGTFYGYTF
few TRBJ1-2 TRBD1 TRBV6-2/TRBV6-3 TGTGCCAGCAGCCTGACAGGGAACTATGGCTACACCTTC CASSLTGNYGYTF
NA TRBJ1-5 TRBD1 TRBV25-1 TGTGCCAGTAGACAGGGAGGTCGGAATCAGCCCCAGCATTTT CASRQGGRNQPQHF
NA TRBJ2-3 NA TRBV7-2 TGTGCCAGCAGCCCGGTGGCGGCAGATACGCAGTATTTT CASSPVAADTQYF
NA TRBJ2-7 TRBD2 TRBV5-1 TGCGCCAGCAGCTTGGGGCTAGCGGGCTCCTACGAGCAGTACTTC CASSLGLAGSYEQYF
NA TRBJ2-1 TRBD1 TRBV6-2/TRBV6-3 TGTGCCAGCAGTCTCTGGACAGGGGGTGTTGAGCAGTTCTTC CASSLWTGGVEQFF
NA TRBJ1-6 NA TRBV5-1 TGCGCCAGCAGCTTGGGGGGGCTGAATGATTCACCCCTCCACTTT CASSLGGLNDSPLHF
NA TRBJ1-2 NA TRBV18 TGTGCCAGCTCACCACAGGGGGTGTTAGATGGCTACACCTTC CASSPQGVLDGYTF
NA TRBJ2-3 NA TRBV9 TGTGCCAGCAGCGTAGGGAGGACTTATAATGTGGATACGCAGTATTTT CASSVGRTYNVDTQYF
NA TRBJ2-3 TRBD2 TRBV10-3 TGTGCCATCAGTGAGGGTAGCGGGGTGTCAGATACGCAGTATTTT CAISEGSGVSDTQYF
NA TRBJ2-5 NA TRBV5-1 TGCGCCAGCAGCTCAACCGGGATCCTCCAAGAGACCCAGTACTTC CASSSTGILQETQYF
NA TRBJ2-5 NA TRBV19 TGTGCCAGTAGTCCCCACAGGGATAGATCAGAGACCCAGTACTTC CASSPHRDRSETQYF
NA TRBJ2-1 NA TRBV6-5 TGTGCCAGCAGGCCGGTTATCCTCAATGAGCAGTTCTTC CASRPVILNEQFF
NA TRBJ2-4 NA TRBV19 TGTGCCAGTAGTATATCAGGCAGGGATAGCATTCAGTACTTC CASSISGRDSIQYF
once TRBJ2-7 NA TRBV9 TGTGCCAGCAGCGTAGAGGGTCAGGGTTGGAACGAGCAGTACTTC CASSVEGQGWNEQYF
NA TRBJ2-3 TRBD1 TRBV5-1 TGCGCCAGCAGCTTGCTTTCGGTGGGACAGGGCCCAGATACGCAGTATTTT CASSLLSVGQGPDTQYF
NA TRBJ2-7 NA TRBV14 TGTGCCAGCAGCGGAGAGGGCTACGAGCAGTACTTC CASSGEGYEQYF
NA TRBJ2-3 TRBD1 TRBV7-2 TGTGCCAGCAGCTCCGGACAGGGCTCGGCAGATACGCAGTATTTT CASSSGQGSADTQYF
NA TRBJ2-7 NA TRBV7-7 TGTGCTAGCAGCCTTGGGGCAGGGGCAACCTACGAGCAGTACTTC CASSLGAGATYEQYF
NA TRBJ1-2 NA TRBV5-6 TGTGCCAGCAGCCTGGAGTTCCAGACAAGAGATGGCTACACCTTC CASSLEFQTRDGYTF
NA TRBJ2-7 NA TRBV21-1 TGTGCCAGCAGCAAAGGGCGGGACTCTAGAGGCGAGCAGTACTTC CASSKGRDSRGEQYF
NA TRBJ1-2 NA TRBV5-1 TGCGCCAGCAGCCCCGAAGCAGGACACCCCGGCCGGGATGGCTACACCTTC CASSPEAGHPGRDGYTF
NA TRBJ2-7 NA TRBV5-5 TGTGCCAGCAGCTTGTGGGCAGGGGTGAGTGACGAGCAGTACTTC CASSLWAGVSDEQYF
NA TRBJ1-3 TRBD1 TRBV30 TGTGCCTGGAGTGTAGCAGGGGGGAGTAACACCATATATTTT CAWSVAGGSNTIYF
NA TRBJ1-5 NA TRBV19 TGTGCCAGTAGTATGGGAGGGAACGGGCAGCCCCAGCATTTT CASSMGGNGQPQHF
NA TRBJ1-1 NA TRBV3-1/TRBV3-2 TGTGCCAGCAGCCATAACGACAGGAACACTGAAGCTTTCTTT CASSHNDRNTEAFF
NA TRBJ2-7 NA TRBV5-4 TGTGCCAGCAGGCAAGACAGTCGCGAGCAGTACTTC CASRQDSREQYF
NA TRBJ2-1 NA TRBV5-6 TGTGCCAGCAGCTTGCTACAGGGTTGGTACAATGAGCAGTTCTTC CASSLLQGWYNEQFF
NA TRBJ1-1 NA TRBV5-1 TGCGCCAGCAGAACCACTGACATGAACACTGAAGCTTTCTTT CASRTTDMNTEAFF
NA TRBJ1-2 TRBD1 TRBV5-1 TGCGCCAGCAGCGTATCAGGGGGAGCTAACTATGGCTACACCTTC CASSVSGGANYGYTF
NA TRBJ2-2 TRBD2 TRBV5-1 TGCGCCAGCACTGGACTAGGGGAGGGGGAGCTGTTTTTT CASTGLGEGELFF
NA TRBJ2-3 TRBD2 TRBV19 TGTGCCAGTAGTACCGGGGGGGTCCAGAGCACAGATACGCAGTATTTT CASSTGGVQSTDTQYF
NA TRBJ1-3 NA TRBV5-6 TGTGCCAGCAGCGCCTTTAGCTCTGGAAACACCATATATTTT CASSAFSSGNTIYF
NA TRBJ1-6 NA TRBV13 TGTGCCAGCAGCTTAGAACAGGTGAATTCACCCCTCCACTTT CASSLEQVNSPLHF
NA TRBJ2-7 NA TRBV20-1 TGCAGTGCTAGAACAGGGTACGAGCAGTACTTC CSARTGYEQYF